This T cell receptor (beta chain) is from a study of cytomegalovirus exposure and HLA in healthy donors. This CDR3 contains 15 residues. The V end lost 0 bases, the J end lost 1 base, and 12 bases lay between the germline ends. Germline CDR1 reads GTSNPN; CDR2 reads SVGIG (reference sequence). The repertoire was sequenced with immunoSEQ multiplex PCR; TCRdb's copy has only in-frame clones and lacks some. The table shows about 260,000 clones, with 90% occurring only once. General study points: A few of the chains that were CMV-associated were confirmed in vitro to be specific for CMV antigens.

As concerns this clone: As yet, its antigen is unknown.

This receptor was obtained from a woman younger than 45 in good health and CMV-seronegative. The sequenced sample consisted of PBMCs. This rearrangement joins TRBV30 to TRBJ2-5; maybe TRBD2 (7 bases). CDR3 nucleotide sequence: TGTGCCTGGAGTGTAGGGGGGACTACCCAAGAGACCCAGTACTTC. Amino acid sequence: CAWSVGGTTQETQYF.